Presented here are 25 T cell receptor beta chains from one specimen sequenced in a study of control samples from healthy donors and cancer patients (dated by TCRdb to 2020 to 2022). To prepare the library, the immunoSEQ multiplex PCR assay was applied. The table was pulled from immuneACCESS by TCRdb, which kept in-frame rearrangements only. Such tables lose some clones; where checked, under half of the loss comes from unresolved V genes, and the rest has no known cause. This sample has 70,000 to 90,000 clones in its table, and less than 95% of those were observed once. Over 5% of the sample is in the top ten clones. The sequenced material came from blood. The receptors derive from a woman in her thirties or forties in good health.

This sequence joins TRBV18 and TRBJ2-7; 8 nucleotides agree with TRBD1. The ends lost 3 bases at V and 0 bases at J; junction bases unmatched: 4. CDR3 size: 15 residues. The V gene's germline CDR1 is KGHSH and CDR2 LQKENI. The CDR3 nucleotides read TGTGCCAGCTCACCCGGGACAGGCCTCTCCTACGAGCAGTACTTC. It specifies CASSPGTGLSYEQYF.

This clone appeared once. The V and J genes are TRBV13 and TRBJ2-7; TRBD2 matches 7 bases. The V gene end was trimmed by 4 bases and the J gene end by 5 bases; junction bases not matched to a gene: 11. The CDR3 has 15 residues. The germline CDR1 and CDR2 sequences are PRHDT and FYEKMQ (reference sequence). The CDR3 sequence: CASSYYRFAGDEQYF. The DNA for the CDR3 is TGTGCCAGCAGCTACTATCGATTCGCGGGGGACGAGCAGTACTTC.

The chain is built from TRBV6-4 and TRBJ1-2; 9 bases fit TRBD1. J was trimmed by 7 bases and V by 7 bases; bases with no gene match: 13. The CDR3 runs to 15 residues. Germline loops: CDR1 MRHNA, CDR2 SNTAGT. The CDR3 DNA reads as TGTGCCAGCAAGGAAAAGGGACAGGGAACGGGTGGCTACACCTTC. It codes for CASKEKGQGTGGYTF.

CDR3 sequence: CASSEADRGWGPPYEQYF. The CDR3 region has the DNA TGTGCCAGCAGTGAAGCGGACAGGGGATGGGGGCCCCCCTACGAGCAGTACTTC. The rearrangement uses TRBV6-1 and TRBJ2-7, with 9 positions matching TRBD1. V shed 0 bases and J 2 bases; nucleotides not matched to a gene: 11. The CDR3 covers 18 residues. The germline CDR1 and CDR2 sequences are MNHNS and SASEGT.

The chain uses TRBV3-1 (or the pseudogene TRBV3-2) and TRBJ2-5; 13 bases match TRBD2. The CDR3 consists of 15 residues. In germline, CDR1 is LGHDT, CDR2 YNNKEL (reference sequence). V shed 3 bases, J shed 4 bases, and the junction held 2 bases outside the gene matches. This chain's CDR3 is CASSQGLAGLETQYF. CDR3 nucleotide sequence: TGTGCCAGCAGCCAGGGACTAGCGGGATTAGAGACCCAGTACTTC.

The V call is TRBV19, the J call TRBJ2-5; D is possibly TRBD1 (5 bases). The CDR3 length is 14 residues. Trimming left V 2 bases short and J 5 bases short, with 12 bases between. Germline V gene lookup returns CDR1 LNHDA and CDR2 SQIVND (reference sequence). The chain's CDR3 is CASSIQGFGETQYF. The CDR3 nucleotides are TGTGCCAGTAGTATACAGGGCTTTGGGGAGACCCAGTACTTC. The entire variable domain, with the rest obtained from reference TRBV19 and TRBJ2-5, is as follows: DGGITQSPKYLFRKEGQNVTLSCEQNLNHDAMYWYRQDPGQGLRLIYYSQIVNDFQKGDIAEGYSVSREKKESFPLTVTSAQKNPTAFYLCASSIQGFGETQYFGPGTRLLVL.

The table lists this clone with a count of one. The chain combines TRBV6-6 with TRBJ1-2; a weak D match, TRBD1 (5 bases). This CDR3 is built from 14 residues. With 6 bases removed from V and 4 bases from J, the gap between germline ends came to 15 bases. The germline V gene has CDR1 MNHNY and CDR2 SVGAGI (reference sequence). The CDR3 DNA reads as TGTGCCAGCAGCGCCAGGGCTCCTGGCTATGGCTACACCTTC. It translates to CASSARAPGYGYTF.

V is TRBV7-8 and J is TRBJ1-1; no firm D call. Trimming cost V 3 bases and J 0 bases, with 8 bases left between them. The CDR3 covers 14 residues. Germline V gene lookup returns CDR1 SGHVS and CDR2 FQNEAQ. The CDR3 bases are TGTGCCAGCAGCTTCAGAGTAATGAACACTGAAGCTTTCTTT. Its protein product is CASSFRVMNTEAFF.

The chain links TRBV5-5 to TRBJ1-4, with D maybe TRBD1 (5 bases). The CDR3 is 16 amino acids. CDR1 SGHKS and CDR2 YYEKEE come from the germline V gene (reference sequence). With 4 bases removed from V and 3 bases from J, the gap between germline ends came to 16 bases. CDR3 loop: CASSARGVAANEKLFF. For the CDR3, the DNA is TGTGCCAGCAGCGCGCGGGGGGTGGCTGCTAATGAAAAACTGTTTTTT. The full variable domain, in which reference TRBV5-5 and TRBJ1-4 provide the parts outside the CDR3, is DAGVTQSPTHLIKTRGQQVTLRCSPISGHKSVSWYQQVLGQGPQFIFQYYEKEERGRGNFPDRFSARQFPNYSSELNVNALLLGDSALYLCASSARGVAANEKLFFGSGTQLSVL.

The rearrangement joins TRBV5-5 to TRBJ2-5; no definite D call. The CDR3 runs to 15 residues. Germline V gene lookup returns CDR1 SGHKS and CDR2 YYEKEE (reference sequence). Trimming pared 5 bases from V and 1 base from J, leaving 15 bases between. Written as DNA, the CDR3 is TGTGCCAGCAGATACGCAACCAGGTTCCAAGAGACCCAGTACTTC. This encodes CASRYATRFQETQYF.

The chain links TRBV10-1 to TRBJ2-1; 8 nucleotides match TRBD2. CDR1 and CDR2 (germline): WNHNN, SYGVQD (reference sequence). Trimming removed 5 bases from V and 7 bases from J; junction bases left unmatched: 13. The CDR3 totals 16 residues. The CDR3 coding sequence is TGCGCCAGCAGTCCCGTGGGGAGCGGGAGAAGAAATGAGCAGTTCTTC. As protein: CASSPVGSGRRNEQFF.

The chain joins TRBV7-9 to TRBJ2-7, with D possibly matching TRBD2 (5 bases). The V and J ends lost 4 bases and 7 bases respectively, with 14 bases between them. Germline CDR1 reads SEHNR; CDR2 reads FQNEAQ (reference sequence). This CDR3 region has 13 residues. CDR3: CASSSNLREEQYF. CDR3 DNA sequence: TGTGCCAGCAGCTCGAACTTAAGGGAGGAGCAGTACTTC.

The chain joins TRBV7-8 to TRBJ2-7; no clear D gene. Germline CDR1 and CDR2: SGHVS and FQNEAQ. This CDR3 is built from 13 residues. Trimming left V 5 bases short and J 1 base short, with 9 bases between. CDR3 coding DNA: TGTGCCAGCAGCAATCAGTATTCCTACGAGCAGTACTTC. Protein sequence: CASSNQYSYEQYF.

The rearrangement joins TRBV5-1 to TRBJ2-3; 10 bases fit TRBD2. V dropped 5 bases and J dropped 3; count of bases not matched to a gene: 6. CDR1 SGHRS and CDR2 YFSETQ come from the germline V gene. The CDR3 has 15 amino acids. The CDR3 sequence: CASSLSGGATDTQYF. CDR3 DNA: TGCGCCAGCAGTTTGAGCGGGGGGGCGACAGATACGCAGTATTTT.

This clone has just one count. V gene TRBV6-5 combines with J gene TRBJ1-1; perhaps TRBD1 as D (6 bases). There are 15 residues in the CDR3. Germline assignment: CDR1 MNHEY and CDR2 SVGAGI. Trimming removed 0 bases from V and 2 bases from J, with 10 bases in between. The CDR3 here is CASSYSRQANTEAFF. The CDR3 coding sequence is TGTGCCAGCAGTTACTCGAGACAGGCTAACACTGAAGCTTTCTTT.

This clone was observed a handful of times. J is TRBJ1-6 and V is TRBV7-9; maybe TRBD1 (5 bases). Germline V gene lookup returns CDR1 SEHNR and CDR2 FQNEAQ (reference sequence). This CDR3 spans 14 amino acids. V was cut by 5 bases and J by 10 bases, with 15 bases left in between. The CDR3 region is CASSPPGPKSPLHF. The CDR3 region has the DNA TGTGCCAGCAGCCCCCCAGGGCCCAAATCACCCCTCCACTTT.

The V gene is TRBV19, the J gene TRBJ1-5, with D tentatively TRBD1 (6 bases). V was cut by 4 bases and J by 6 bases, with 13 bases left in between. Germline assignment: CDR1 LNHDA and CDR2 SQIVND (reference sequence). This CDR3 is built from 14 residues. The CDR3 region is CASSTPGVSQPQHF. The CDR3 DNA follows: TGTGCCAGTAGTACTCCAGGGGTCAGTCAGCCCCAGCATTTT.

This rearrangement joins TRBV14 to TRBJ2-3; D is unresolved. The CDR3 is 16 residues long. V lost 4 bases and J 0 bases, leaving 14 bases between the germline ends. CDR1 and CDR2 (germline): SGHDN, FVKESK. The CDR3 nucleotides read TGTGCCAGCAGCCTAGCTTTGTCTGTTAGCACAGATACGCAGTATTTT. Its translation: CASSLALSVSTDTQYF.

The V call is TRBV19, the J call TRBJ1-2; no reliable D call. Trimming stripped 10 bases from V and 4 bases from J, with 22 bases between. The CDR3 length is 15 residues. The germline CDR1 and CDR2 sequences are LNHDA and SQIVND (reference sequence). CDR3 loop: CATESTELRSYGYTF. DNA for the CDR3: TGTGCCACCGAAAGCACGGAGTTGAGGAGCTATGGCTACACCTTC.

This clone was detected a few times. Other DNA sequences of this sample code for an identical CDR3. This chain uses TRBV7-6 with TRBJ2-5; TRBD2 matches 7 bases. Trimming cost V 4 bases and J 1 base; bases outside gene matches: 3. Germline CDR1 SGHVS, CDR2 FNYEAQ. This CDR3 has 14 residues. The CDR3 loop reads CASSSGGSQETQYF. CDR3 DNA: TGTGCCAGCAGCTCCGGCGGGAGCCAAGAGACCCAGTACTTC.

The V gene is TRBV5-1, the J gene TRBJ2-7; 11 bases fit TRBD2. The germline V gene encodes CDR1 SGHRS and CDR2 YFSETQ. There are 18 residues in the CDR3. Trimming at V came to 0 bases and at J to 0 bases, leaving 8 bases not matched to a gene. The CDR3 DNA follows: TGCGCCAGCAGCTTGGCCCTAGCGGGAGGCTCCCTCTCCTACGAGCAGTACTTC. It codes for CASSLALAGGSLSYEQYF.

This CDR3 is CASSEGHNYGYTF. The CDR3 region has the DNA TGTGCCAGCAGTGAAGGGCATAACTATGGCTACACCTTC. The chain joins TRBV6-1 to TRBJ1-2, with D uncertain. CDR1 MNHNS and CDR2 SASEGT come from the germline V gene. The length of the CDR3 is 13 residues. Deletions cut 1 base from V and 1 base from J, with 4 bases between.

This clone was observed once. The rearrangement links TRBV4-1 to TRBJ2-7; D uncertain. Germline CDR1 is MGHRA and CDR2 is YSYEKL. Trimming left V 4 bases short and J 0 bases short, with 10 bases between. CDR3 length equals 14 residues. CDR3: CASSPDPFSYEQYF. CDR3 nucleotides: TGCGCCAGCAGCCCTGACCCTTTCTCCTACGAGCAGTACTTC.

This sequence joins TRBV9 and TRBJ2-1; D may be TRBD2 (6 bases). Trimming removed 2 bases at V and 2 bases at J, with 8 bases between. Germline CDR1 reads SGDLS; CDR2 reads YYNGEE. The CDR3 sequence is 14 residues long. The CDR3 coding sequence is TGTGCCAGCAGCGTTCGGGGGACCTACAATGAGCAGTTCTTC. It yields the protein CASSVRGTYNEQFF.

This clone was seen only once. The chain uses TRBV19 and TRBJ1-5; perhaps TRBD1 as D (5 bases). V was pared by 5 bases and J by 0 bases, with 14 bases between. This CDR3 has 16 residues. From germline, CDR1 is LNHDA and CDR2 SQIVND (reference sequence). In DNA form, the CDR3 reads TGTGCCAGTAGTCCTCCGGGACTTTATAGCAATCAGCCCCAGCATTTT. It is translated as CASSPPGLYSNQPQHF.